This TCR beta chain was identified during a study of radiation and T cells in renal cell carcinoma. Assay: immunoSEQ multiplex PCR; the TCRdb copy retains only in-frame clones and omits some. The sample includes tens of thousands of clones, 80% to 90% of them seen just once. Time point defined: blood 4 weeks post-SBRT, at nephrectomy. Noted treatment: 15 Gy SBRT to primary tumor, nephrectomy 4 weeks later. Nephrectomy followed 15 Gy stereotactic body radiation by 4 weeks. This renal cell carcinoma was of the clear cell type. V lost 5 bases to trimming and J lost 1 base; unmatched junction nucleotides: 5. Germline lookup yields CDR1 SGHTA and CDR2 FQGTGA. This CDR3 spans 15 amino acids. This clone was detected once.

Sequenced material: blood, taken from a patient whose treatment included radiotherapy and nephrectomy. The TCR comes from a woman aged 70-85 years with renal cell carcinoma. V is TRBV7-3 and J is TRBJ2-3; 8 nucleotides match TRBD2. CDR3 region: CASSTGGARTDTQYF. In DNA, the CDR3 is TGTGCCAGCAGCACCGGGGGGGCCCGCACAGATACGCAGTATTTT. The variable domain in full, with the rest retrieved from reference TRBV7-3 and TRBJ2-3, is GAGVSQTPSNKVTEKGKYVELRCDPISGHTALYWYRQSLGQGPEFLIYFQGTGAADDSGLPNDRFFAVRPEGSVSTLKIQRTERGDSAVYLCASSTGGARTDTQYFGPGTRLTVL.